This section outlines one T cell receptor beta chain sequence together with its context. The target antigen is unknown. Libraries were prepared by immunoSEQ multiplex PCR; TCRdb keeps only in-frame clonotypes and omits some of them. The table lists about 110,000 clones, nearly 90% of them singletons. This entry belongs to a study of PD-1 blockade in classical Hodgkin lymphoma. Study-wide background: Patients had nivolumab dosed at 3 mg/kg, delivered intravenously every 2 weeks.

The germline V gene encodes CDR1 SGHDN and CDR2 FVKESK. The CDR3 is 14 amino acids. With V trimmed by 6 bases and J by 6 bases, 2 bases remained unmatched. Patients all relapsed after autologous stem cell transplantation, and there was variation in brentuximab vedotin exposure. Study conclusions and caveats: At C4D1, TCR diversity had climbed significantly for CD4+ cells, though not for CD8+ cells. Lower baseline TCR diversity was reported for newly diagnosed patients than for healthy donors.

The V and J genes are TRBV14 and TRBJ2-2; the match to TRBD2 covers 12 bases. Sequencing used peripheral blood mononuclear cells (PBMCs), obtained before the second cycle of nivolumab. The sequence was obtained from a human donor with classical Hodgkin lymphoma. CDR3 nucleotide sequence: TGTGCCAGCAGACTAGCGGGAGGCCCCGGGGAGCTGTTTTTT. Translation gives CASRLAGGPGELFF.